This TCR beta chain appears in the sequencing data of a study of beta chain features in type 1 diabetes. Findings and caveats of the study: Cells that show high TCR expression could be over-represented by cDNA sequencing.

V lost 0 bases and J 6 bases, leaving 12 bases between the germline ends. The germline V gene has CDR1 SGHRS and CDR2 YFSETQ. The CDR3 has 15 residues. Investigators reverse transcribed all isolated RNA, so they sequenced expressed TCRB transcripts. Assay: immunoSEQ multiplex PCR; the TCRdb copy retains only in-frame clones and omits some. The sample lists 620,000 or so clones; about 14% were seen once. This clone was counted a few times. Its antigen remains unidentified. The V and J genes are TRBV5-1 and TRBJ2-2, with D maybe TRBD1 (6 bases). Sequencing used naive CD4+ T cells from blood. The TCR originated in a man aged 18 to 35 in good health. Here the CDR3 reads CASSLVAGVSGELFF. In nucleotides, the CDR3 is TGCGCCAGCAGCTTGGTGGCAGGGGTTTCCGGGGAGCTGTTTTTT.